The present entry profiles one T cell receptor beta chain with its context. This record comes from a study of blood T cell repertoires in COVID-19. Study as a whole: Sample material is recorded as cDNA or gDNA derived from T cells, B-cell-depleted T cells, or PBMCs.

Original processing notes: From reference gene primer amplification, estimates of nucleated cell counts were derived. This table comes from immunoSEQ multiplex PCR, and its TCRdb copy is limited to in-frame clones, with some not included. V and J calls and clone size are as listed in that table; D and trimming were resolved from the DNA. The sample has about 480,000 clones, 85% to 90% seen once. Germline loops: CDR1 SGDLS, CDR2 YYNGEE. This CDR3 has 14 amino acids. V gave up 4 bases and J gave up 4 bases; unmatched junction bases: 7. Sequenced: peripheral blood. This clonotype was sampled from a woman under 40 with acute or convalescent COVID-19. The chain is built from TRBV9 and TRBJ2-7, with 8 bases aligning to TRBD2. The CDR3 spells CASSSAGDPYEQYF. DNA of the CDR3: TGTGCCAGCAGCTCAGCGGGGGACCCTTACGAGCAGTACTTC. Together with reference TRBV9 and TRBJ2-7, the CDR3 gives the full variable domain: DSGVTQTPKHLITATGQRVTLRCSPRSGDLSVYWYQQSLDQGLQFLIQYYNGEERAKGNILERFSAQQFPDLHSELNLSSLELGDSALYFCASSSAGDPYEQYFGPGTRLTVT.